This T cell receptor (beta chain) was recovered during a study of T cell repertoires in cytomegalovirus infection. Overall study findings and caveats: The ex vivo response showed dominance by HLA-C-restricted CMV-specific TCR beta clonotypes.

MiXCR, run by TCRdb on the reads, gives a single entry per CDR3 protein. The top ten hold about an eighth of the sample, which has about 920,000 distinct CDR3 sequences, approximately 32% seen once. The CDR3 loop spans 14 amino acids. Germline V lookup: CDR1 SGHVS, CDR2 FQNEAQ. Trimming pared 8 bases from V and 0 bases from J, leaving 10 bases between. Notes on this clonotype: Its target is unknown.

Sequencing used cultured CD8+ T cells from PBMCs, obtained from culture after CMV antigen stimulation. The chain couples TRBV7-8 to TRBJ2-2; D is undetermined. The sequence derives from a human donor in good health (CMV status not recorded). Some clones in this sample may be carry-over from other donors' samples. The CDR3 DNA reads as TGTGCCAGCCCCCTTGAGGCGAACACCGGGGAGCTGTTTTTT. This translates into CASPLEANTGELFF.